The 26 T cell receptor beta chains presented below share a single source sample, sequenced in a study of T cell repertoires in cytomegalovirus infection. TCRdb re-analysed the reads in MiXCR, keeping a single row per CDR3 protein. In the table there are nearly 700,000 distinct CDR3 sequences, 33% of which are singletons. Their recognized antigens are unknown. This sample comprised cultured PBMCs, obtained from culture after CMV antigen stimulation. The receptors shown here come from a human donor in good health (CMV status not recorded). Some clones in this sample may be carry-over from other donors' samples.

This clonotype showed up many times. The chain combines TRBV7-8 with TRBJ2-5; either TRBD1 or TRBD2 may supply D (5 bases each). Trimming cost V 0 bases and J 2 bases, with 28 bases left between them. The CDR3 extends over 21 amino acids. Germline lookup yields CDR1 SGHVS and CDR2 FQNEAQ. In DNA, the CDR3 is TGTGCCAGCAGCTTAGCGTTAAGGGTAGTTCTTGGGAGACAGAATCAAGAGACCCAGTACTTC. Encoded protein: CASSLALRVVLGRQNQETQYF.

This clonotype was seen a few times. The gene calls are TRBV4-3 and TRBJ1-2; D is unclear. There are 13 residues in the CDR3. V was clipped by 5 bases and J by 6 bases, with 13 bases between them. The germline CDR1 and CDR2 sequences are LGHNA and YSLEER. The CDR3: CASSTGLSHGYTF. The CDR3 DNA follows: TGCGCCAGCAGCACTGGACTAAGTCATGGCTACACCTTC.

Regarding this clonotype: This could be a read error, since a much larger clone is one nucleotide away. The chain links TRBV7-2 to TRBJ1-3; D perhaps matches TRBD1 (5 bases). The germline gives CDR1 SGHTA, CDR2 FQGNSA. This CDR3 has 18 amino acids. The CDR3 here is CVSSRIQVTGRSGNTIYF. CDR3 nucleotides: TGTGTCAGCAGCCGTATACAGGTCACGGGTCGGTCTGGAAACACCATATATTTT. Full variable domain (missing parts from reference TRBV7-2 and TRBJ1-3): GAGVSQSPSNKVTEKGKDVELRCDPISGHTALYWYRQSLGQGLEFLIYFQGNSAPDKSGLPSDRFSAERTGGSVSTLTIQRTQQEDSAVYLCVSSRIQVTGRSGNTIYFGEGSWLTVV.

The CDR3 DNA reads TGCAGCGTTGATTGGGGGGCAAGGGGGACAGATACGCAGTATTTT. Translation: CSVDWGARGTDTQYF. This chain links TRBV29-1 with TRBJ2-3; the D gene could be TRBD1 or TRBD2 (6 bases each). Germline values: CDR1 SQVTM, CDR2 ANQGSEA. Between the trimmed V and J ends, which lost 3 bases and 3 bases, there was a span of 16 bases. This CDR3 region has 15 residues.

The V gene is TRBV12-3 or TRBV12-4, the J gene TRBJ2-1, with D maybe TRBD2 (6 bases). The germline V and J ends were trimmed by 3 bases and 0 bases, with 12 bases remaining between them. The CDR3 is made up of 16 amino acids. DNA of the CDR3: TGTGCCAGCAGTTTTGGCGCTAGCGTCTCCTACAATGAGCAGTTCTTC. The encoded protein is CASSFGASVSYNEQFF.

The chain couples TRBV6-2 or TRBV6-3 to TRBJ2-1; 7 bases are shared with TRBD2. V was pared by 5 bases and J by 0 bases, with 4 bases of the junction left unmatched. From germline, CDR1 is MNHEY and CDR2 SVGEGT. This CDR3 is built from 15 residues. In nucleotides, the CDR3 is TGTGCCAGCAGTGGGCCTAGCGGCTCCTACAATGAGCAGTTCTTC. Its protein is CASSGPSGSYNEQFF.

This clonotype was recorded a few times. This chain joins TRBV19 and TRBJ1-1; possibly TRBD1 for D (5 bases). Germline CDR1 is LNHDA and CDR2 is SQIVND (reference sequence). Between the trimmed V and J ends, which lost 4 bases and 3 bases, there was a span of 12 bases. CDR3 size: 14 residues. The CDR3 nucleotides read TGTGCCAGTAGTACCAGCCCGGGGGACACTGAAGCTTTCTTT. This encodes CASSTSPGDTEAFF.

J is TRBJ2-7 and V is TRBV11-2; 8 bases line up with TRBD1. The CDR3 is made up of 13 amino acids. CDR1 is SGHAT and CDR2 is FQNNGV in the germline V gene. V gave up 5 bases and J gave up 3 bases; unmatched junction bases: 3. DNA of the CDR3: TGTGCCAGCAGCCAGGGGGCTCTCTACGAGCAGTACTTC. Amino acid sequence: CASSQGALYEQYF.

CDR3 coding DNA: TGTGCCAGCTCACCGACAGCGGACTACGAGCAGTACTTC. Protein sequence: CASSPTADYEQYF. The chain carries TRBV18 and TRBJ2-7; TRBD1 or TRBD2 may be the D gene (5 bases each). Per the germline V gene, CDR1 is KGHSH and CDR2 is LQKENI. The CDR3 is 13 amino acids. V lost 3 bases, J lost 3 bases, and 9 bases lay in between.

This clonotype showed up just a few times. The CDR3 protein is CASSFATSGQETQYF. The CDR3 nucleotides read TGTGCCAGCAGTTTCGCGACTAGCGGGCAAGAGACCCAGTACTTC. V usage is TRBV27 and J usage is TRBJ2-5; TRBD2 matches at 10 bases. The CDR3 contains 15 residues. V lost 3 bases to trimming and J lost 2 bases; unmatched junction nucleotides: 3. Germline CDR1 and CDR2: MNHEY and SMNVEV (reference sequence).

The table lists this clonotype with a few counts. This chain links TRBV28 with TRBJ2-4, with D unresolved. The CDR3 spans 13 residues. Germline CDR1 and CDR2: MDHEN and SYDVKM. With 6 bases removed from V and 5 bases from J, the gap between germline ends came to 11 bases. This CDR3 reads CASRMPAQNIQYF. Here the CDR3 DNA reads TGTGCCAGCAGAATGCCGGCGCAAAACATTCAGTACTTC.

V and J are TRBV7-2 and TRBJ2-7, with TRBD2 as a possible D gene (6 bases). Germline lookup yields CDR1 SGHTA and CDR2 FQGNSA. The CDR3 runs to 14 residues. V was cut by 1 base and J by 2 bases, with 9 bases left in between. The CDR3 here is CASSLETSAYEQYF. The CDR3 DNA reads as TGTGCCAGCAGCTTAGAGACTAGTGCCTACGAGCAGTACTTC.

This clonotype showed up just a few times. The chain links TRBV12-3 or TRBV12-4 to TRBJ1-1; no reliable D call. The CDR3 sequence is 12 residues long. The V end lost 7 bases, the J end lost 0 bases, and 6 bases lay between the germline ends. CDR3: CASILMNTEAFF. CDR3 sequence (DNA): TGTGCCAGCATATTGATGAACACTGAAGCTTTCTTT.

This clonotype was recorded a few times. This chain joins TRBV7-8 and TRBJ2-3, with D perhaps matching TRBD1 or TRBD2 (5 bases each). The CDR3 has 17 amino acids. Looked up from germline, CDR1 is SGHVS and CDR2 is FQNEAQ. With 1 base removed from V and 5 bases from J, the gap between germline ends came to 19 bases. The CDR3 sequence: CASSLERLSDNGDTQYF. The CDR3 DNA follows: TGTGCCAGCAGCTTAGAGCGGTTGTCGGACAATGGAGATACGCAGTATTTT.

This clonotype was picked up a small number of times. V and J are TRBV27 and TRBJ1-3, with TRBD1 as a possible D gene (5 bases). This CDR3 comprises 15 residues. Germline CDR1 MNHEY, CDR2 SMNVEV (reference sequence). Trimming shortened V by 0 bases and J by 5 bases, and 11 bases separated the two germline ends. The DNA for the CDR3 is TGTGCCAGCAGTTTATCGGGGGGAGTGAGAAACACCATATATTTT. Amino acids: CASSLSGGVRNTIYF.

The chain uses TRBV12-3 or TRBV12-4 and TRBJ2-1; 8 bases line up with TRBD2. The CDR3 runs to 13 residues. V dropped 6 bases and J dropped 9; count of bases not matched to a gene: 7. CDR3 coding DNA: TGTGCCAGCAGGGAGCGGGAGAGGGGTGAGCAGTTCTTC. It translates to CASRERERGEQFF.

The chain joins TRBV7-9 to TRBJ2-4; D gene uncertain. V shed 5 bases and J shed 4 bases, with 6 bases lying between them. The CDR3 is made up of 12 amino acids. CDR1 and CDR2 from the germline V gene are SEHNR and FQNEAQ (reference sequence). Here the CDR3 reads CASSPRKNIQYF. For the CDR3, the DNA is TGTGCCAGCAGCCCCCGGAAAAACATTCAGTACTTC.

This clonotype was counted at least ten times. The rearrangement links TRBV7-2 to TRBJ1-4; 7 nucleotides agree with TRBD1. This CDR3 has 17 amino acids. Per germline, CDR1 SGHTA and CDR2 FQGNSA. V was clipped by 5 bases and J by 5 bases; unmatched bases: 14. The chain's CDR3 is CASSHSGYRGGNEKLFF. In DNA, the CDR3 is TGTGCCAGCAGCCATTCAGGCTACAGGGGAGGGAATGAAAAACTGTTTTTT.

To note about this clonotype: At one of its ends the junction is not consistent with the germline gene, which may arise from a read error. The rearrangement links TRBV28 to TRBJ2-5; TRBD2 agrees at 11 bases. This CDR3 has 14 residues. Germline CDR1 reads MDHEN; CDR2 reads SYDVKM. Here the CDR3 reads CASSFFLAGGHPHF. The CDR3 region has the DNA TGTGCCAGCAGTTTCTTCCTAGCGGGGGGCCACCCACATTTC.

This clonotype was seen a handful of times. V and J are TRBV19 and TRBJ1-5; a weak D match, TRBD1 (6 bases). Trimming left V 8 bases short and J 11 bases short, with 13 bases between. The germline CDR1 and CDR2 sequences are LNHDA and SQIVND (reference sequence). The CDR3 loop spans 11 amino acids. The CDR3 loop reads CASGQWQAQHF. CDR3 DNA sequence: TGTGCCAGTGGACAGTGGCAGGCCCAGCATTTT.

This clonotype was recorded at least ten times. The chain uses TRBV7-2 and TRBJ1-6; D is possibly TRBD1 (5 bases). Trimming removed 1 base at V and 7 bases at J, with 11 bases between. The germline V gene has CDR1 SGHTA and CDR2 FQGNSA. The CDR3 runs 15 residues. CDR3 DNA: TGTGCCAGCAGCTTAGACAGGTCAATAAATTCACCCCTCCACTTT. As protein: CASSLDRSINSPLHF.

The rearrangement uses TRBV12-3 or TRBV12-4 and TRBJ1-1; no reliable D call. V shed 6 bases and J shed 5 bases, with 13 bases lying between them. The CDR3 spans 13 residues. Here the CDR3 DNA reads TGTGCCAGCAGCCCCACCCGGTATACTGAAGCTTTCTTT. Protein product: CASSPTRYTEAFF.

The chain joins TRBV5-4 to TRBJ2-3; 9 bases match TRBD2. V lost 0 bases and J lost 2; bases outside the gene matches: 13. CDR1 is SGHNT, CDR2 YYREEE, per germline (reference sequence). There are 19 residues in the CDR3. The CDR3 nucleotides are TGTGCCAGCAGCTTGGGGGCAGGGGAACTAGCGGGTTACACAGATACGCAGTATTTT. Translating gives CASSLGAGELAGYTDTQYF.

This clonotype showed up many times. This chain links TRBV7-2 with TRBJ2-1, with TRBD2 identical over 9 bases. Germline CDR1 and CDR2: SGHTA and FQGNSA. V gave up 3 bases and J gave up 1 base; unmatched junction bases: 1. CDR3 size: 15 residues. Here the CDR3 DNA reads TGTGCCAGCAGCTTTAGCGGGGGATCCTACAATGAGCAGTTCTTC. Protein: CASSFSGGSYNEQFF.

V usage is TRBV27 and J usage is TRBJ2-6; no firm D call. V was clipped by 9 bases and J by 0 bases, with 12 bases between them. The germline V gene has CDR1 MNHEY and CDR2 SMNVEV (reference sequence). CDR3 length: 15 amino acids. The CDR3 is CASGRLSSGANVLTF. The CDR3, as DNA: TGTGCCAGTGGACGGTTAAGCTCTGGGGCCAACGTCCTGACTTTC. Combining the CDR3 with reference TRBV27 and TRBJ2-6 gives the whole variable domain EAQVTQNPRYLITVTGKKLTVTCSQNMNHEYMSWYRQDPGLGLRQIYYSMNVEVTDKGDVPEGYKVSRKEKRNFPLILESPSPNQTSLYFCASGRLSSGANVLTFGAGSRLTVL.

The rearrangement joins TRBV6-2 or TRBV6-3 to TRBJ2-5; weak D call: TRBD1 (5 bases). The CDR3 has 14 amino acids. The germline gives CDR1 MNHEY, CDR2 SVGEGT. The V gene lost 5 bases and the J gene lost 0 bases, with 10 bases spanning the gap. The CDR3 region is CASSPSGNQETQYF. Written as DNA, the CDR3 is TGTGCCAGCAGTCCCTCAGGGAACCAAGAGACCCAGTACTTC.